A single sample is the source of the 5 T cell receptor beta chains below, sequenced in a study of blood T cells in healthy people across ages (dated by TCRdb to 2015 to 2017). The library was produced with 5' RACE. Sequencer: Illumina HiSeq 2500. A second PCR of roughly 6 to 11 cycles was run with a J-beta primer mix and a sample-barcoded 5' primer. The public reads were quality trimmed at Q25 with fastp and then assembled into clones with MiXCR by TCRdb, keeping productive beta chains. Under each unique CDR3 protein, matching rows form one entry showing the most common genes and DNA. The sample table shows some 1.1 million distinct CDR3 sequences, and 35% to 45% are seen once. The ten largest clones represent around 13% of the sample. Specimen: blood. The receptors here all came from a man in his late teens or twenties in good health.

This clonotype was counted at least ten times. The V and J genes are TRBV20-1 and TRBJ1-2; TRBD1 agrees at 8 bases. CDR3 size: 12 residues. With V trimmed by 4 bases and J by 6 bases, 4 bases remained unmatched. CDR1 and CDR2 (germline): DFQATT, SNEGSKA (reference sequence). CDR3 DNA: TGCAGTGCTAATACAGGGGGGGATGGCTACACCTTC. Amino acids: CSANTGGDGYTF.

This rearrangement joins TRBV9 to TRBJ2-5; 7 nucleotides match TRBD2. Germline loops: CDR1 SGDLS, CDR2 YYNGEE. This CDR3 region has 14 residues. The V and J ends lost 7 bases and 11 bases, in that order; junction bases with no gene match: 17. This CDR3 reads CASGGGNTYNEQYF. For the CDR3, the DNA is TGTGCCAGCGGCGGGGGTAATACCTACAATGAGCAGTACTTC.

This clonotype was recorded once. J is TRBJ2-7 and V is TRBV25-1; TRBD1 aligns across 9 bases. With V trimmed by 6 bases and J by 10 bases, 19 bases remained unmatched. In germline, CDR1 is MGHDK, CDR2 SYGVNS. This CDR3 contains 16 residues. DNA for the CDR3: TGTGCCAGCAGCCCCAGGACAGGGGTTTTTCAAGAGATCCAGTACTTC. It is translated as CASSPRTGVFQEIQYF.

V gene TRBV20-1 combines with J gene TRBJ2-3; maybe TRBD2 (5 bases). V was pared by 1 base and J by 1 base, with 6 bases between. Looked up from germline, CDR1 is DFQATT and CDR2 is SNEGSKA (reference sequence). This CDR3 is 13 amino acids long. Written as DNA, the CDR3 is TGCAGTGCTAGAGTTAGCGGCACAGATACGCAGTATTTT. Translating gives CSARVSGTDTQYF.

The rearrangement joins TRBV7-2 to TRBJ1-2; tentatively, D is TRBD1 (6 bases). V lost 2 bases and J 4 bases, leaving 11 bases between the germline ends. The CDR3 length is 14 residues. In germline, CDR1 is SGHTA, CDR2 FQGNSA. The CDR3 nucleotides are TGTGCCAGCAGCTTAAACGCAGGGGTCTATGGCTACACCTTC. Translation: CASSLNAGVYGYTF.